This TCR beta chain is drawn from a study of shared clonotypes between healthy human individuals. General observations from the study: Relative to memory subsets, naive subsets generally showed larger estimated richness.

The CDR3 totals 16 residues. Germline assignment: CDR1 SGDLS and CDR2 YYNGEE. Trimming took 3 bases from V and 2 from J, leaving 16 bases between them. About this clone: Its antigen is still unknown.

Assay: immunoSEQ multiplex PCR; the TCRdb copy retains only in-frame clones and omits some. The sample contains roughly 2,300,000 clones, roughly 90% of which appear only once. The genes are TRBV9 and TRBJ2-3; maybe TRBD2 (6 bases). The TCR was taken from a man in his late teens or twenties in good health. Some clones in this sample may be carry-over from other donors' samples. Sequenced input: naive CD4+ T cells from PBMCs. Subset indicated: CD45RA+ positively selected. The CDR3: CASSGDGGFYTDTQYF. The DNA of the CDR3 is TGTGCCAGCAGCGGGGACGGGGGTTTCTACACAGATACGCAGTATTTT.